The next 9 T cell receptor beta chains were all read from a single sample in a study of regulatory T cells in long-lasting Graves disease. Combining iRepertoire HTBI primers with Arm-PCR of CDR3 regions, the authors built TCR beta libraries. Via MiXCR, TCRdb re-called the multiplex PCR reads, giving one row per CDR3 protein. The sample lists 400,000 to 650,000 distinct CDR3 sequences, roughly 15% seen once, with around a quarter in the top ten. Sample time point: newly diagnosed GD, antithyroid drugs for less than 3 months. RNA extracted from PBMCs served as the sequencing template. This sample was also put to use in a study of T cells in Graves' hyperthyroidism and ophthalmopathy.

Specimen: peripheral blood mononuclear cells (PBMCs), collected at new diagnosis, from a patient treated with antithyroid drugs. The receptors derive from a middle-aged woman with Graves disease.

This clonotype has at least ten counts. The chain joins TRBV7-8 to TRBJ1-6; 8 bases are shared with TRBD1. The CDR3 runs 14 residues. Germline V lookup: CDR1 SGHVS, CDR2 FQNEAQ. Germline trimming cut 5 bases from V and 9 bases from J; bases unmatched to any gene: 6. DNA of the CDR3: TGTGCCAGCAGCCTTGGACAGGGCGGTTCACCCCTCCACTTT. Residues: CASSLGQGGSPLHF.

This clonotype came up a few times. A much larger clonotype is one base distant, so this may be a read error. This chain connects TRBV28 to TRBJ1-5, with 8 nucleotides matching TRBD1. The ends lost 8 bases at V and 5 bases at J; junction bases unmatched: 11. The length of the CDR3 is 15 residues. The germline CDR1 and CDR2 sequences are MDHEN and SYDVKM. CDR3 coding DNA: TGTGCCAGCGGTGCACTGACAGGGGACTATCAGCCCCAGCATTTT. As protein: CASGALTGDYQPQHF.

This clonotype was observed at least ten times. CDR3 protein: CASSKLAPVDTQYF. CDR3 nucleotide sequence: TGTGCCAGCAGCAAGTTAGCCCCGGTGGATACGCAGTATTTT. The chain recombines TRBV6-1 with TRBJ2-3, with D unclear. The CDR3 has 14 residues. V shed 6 bases and J shed 6 bases, with 16 bases lying between them. Germline V gives CDR1 MNHNS, CDR2 SASEGT.

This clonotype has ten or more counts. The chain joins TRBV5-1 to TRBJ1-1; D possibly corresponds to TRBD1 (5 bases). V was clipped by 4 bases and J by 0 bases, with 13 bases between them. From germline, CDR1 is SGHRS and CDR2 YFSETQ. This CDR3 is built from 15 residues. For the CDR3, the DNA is TGCGCCAGCAGCAGGGACGCGCTGGTGAACACTGAAGCTTTCTTT. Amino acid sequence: CASSRDALVNTEAFF.

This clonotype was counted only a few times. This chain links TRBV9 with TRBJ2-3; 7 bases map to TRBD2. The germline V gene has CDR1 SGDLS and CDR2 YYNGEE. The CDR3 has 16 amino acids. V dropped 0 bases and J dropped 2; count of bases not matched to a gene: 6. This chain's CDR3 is CASSVGRRGFTDTQYF. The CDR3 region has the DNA TGTGCCAGCAGCGTAGGAAGGCGGGGGTTCACAGATACGCAGTATTTT.

The CDR3 bases are TGTGCCAGTAGTATGTGGGACAGCCTCACCGGGGAGCTGTTTTTT. Its protein is CASSMWDSLTGELFF. The chain combines TRBV19 with TRBJ2-2; 7 nucleotides align to TRBD1. Germline CDR1 LNHDA, CDR2 SQIVND (reference sequence). After removal of 3 bases from V and 4 bases from J, the junction contained 5 bases not matched to a gene. This CDR3 comprises 15 residues.

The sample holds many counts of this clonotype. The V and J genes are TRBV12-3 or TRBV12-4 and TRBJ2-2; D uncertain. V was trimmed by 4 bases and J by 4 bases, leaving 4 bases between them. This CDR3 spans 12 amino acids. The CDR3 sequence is CASSWVTGELFF. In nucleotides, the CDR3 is TGTGCCAGCAGTTGGGTCACCGGGGAGCTGTTTTTT.

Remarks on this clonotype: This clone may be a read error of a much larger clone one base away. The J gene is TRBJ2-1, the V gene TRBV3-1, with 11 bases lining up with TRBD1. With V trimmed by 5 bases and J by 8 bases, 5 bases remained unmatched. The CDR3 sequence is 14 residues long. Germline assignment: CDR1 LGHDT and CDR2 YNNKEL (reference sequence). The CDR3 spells CASSSRDRGYEQFF. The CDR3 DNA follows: TGTGCCAGCAGCTCCCGGGACAGGGGGTATGAGCAGTTCTTC.

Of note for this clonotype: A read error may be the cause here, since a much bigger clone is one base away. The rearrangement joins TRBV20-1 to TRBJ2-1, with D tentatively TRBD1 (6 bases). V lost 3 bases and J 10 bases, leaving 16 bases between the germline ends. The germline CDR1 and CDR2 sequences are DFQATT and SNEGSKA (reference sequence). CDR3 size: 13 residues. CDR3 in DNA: TGCAGTGCTAGCTACAGGGAATTCTACGAGCAGTTCTTC. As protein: CSASYREFYEQFF.